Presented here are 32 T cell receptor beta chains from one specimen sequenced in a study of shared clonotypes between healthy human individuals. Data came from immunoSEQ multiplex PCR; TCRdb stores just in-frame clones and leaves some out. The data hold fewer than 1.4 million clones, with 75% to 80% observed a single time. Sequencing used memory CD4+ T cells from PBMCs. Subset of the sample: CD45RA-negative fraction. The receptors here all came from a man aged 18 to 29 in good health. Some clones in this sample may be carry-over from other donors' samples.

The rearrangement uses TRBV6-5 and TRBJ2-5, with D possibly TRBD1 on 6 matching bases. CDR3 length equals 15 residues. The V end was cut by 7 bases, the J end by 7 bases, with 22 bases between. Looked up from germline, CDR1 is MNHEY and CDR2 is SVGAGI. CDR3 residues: CASNPGIQGRGTQYF. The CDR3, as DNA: TGTGCCAGCAACCCCGGAATACAGGGTCGGGGGACCCAGTACTTC.

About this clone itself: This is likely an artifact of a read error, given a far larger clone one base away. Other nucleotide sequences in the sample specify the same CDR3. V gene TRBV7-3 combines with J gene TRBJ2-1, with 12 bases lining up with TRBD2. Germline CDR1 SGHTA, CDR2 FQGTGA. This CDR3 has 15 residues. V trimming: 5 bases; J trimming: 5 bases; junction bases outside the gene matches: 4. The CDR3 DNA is TGTGCCAGCAGCCTGGGACTAGCGGGCAACAATGAGCAGTTCTTC. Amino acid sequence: CASSLGLAGNNEQFF.

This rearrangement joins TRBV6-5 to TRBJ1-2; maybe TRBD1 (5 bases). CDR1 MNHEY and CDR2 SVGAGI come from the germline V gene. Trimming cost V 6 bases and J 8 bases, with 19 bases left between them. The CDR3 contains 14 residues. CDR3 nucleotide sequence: TGTGCCAGCAGGTCCCTGAGGAGGGGCCGGGGCTACACCTTC. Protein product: CASRSLRRGRGYTF.

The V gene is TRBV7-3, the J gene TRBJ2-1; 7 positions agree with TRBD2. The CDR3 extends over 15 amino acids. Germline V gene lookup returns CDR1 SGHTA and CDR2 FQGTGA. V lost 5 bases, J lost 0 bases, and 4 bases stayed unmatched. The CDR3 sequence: CASSPLAASYNEQFF. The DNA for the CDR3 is TGTGCCAGCAGCCCTCTAGCGGCCTCCTACAATGAGCAGTTCTTC.

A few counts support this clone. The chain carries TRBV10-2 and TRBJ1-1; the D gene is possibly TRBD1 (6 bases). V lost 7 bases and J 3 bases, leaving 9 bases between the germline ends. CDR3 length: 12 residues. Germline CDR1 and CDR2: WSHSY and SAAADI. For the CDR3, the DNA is TGCGCCAGCACAGGGGCGTACACTGAAGCTTTCTTT. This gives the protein CASTGAYTEAFF.

The CDR3 loop reads CAWQSATSTDTQYF. CDR3 coding DNA: TGTGCCTGGCAGTCCGCCACTAGCACAGATACGCAGTATTTT. The chain joins TRBV30 to TRBJ2-3; no clear D gene. V lost 5 bases and J lost 0, with 12 bases in between. This CDR3 is built from 14 residues. CDR1 GTSNPN and CDR2 SVGIG come from the germline V gene (reference sequence).

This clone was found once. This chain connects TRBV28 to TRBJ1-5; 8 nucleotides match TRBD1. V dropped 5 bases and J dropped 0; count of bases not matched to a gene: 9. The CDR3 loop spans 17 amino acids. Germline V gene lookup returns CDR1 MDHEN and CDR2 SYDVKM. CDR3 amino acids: CASSSDLDRDSNQPQHF. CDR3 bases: TGTGCCAGCAGTAGCGATTTGGACAGGGATAGCAATCAGCCCCAGCATTTT.

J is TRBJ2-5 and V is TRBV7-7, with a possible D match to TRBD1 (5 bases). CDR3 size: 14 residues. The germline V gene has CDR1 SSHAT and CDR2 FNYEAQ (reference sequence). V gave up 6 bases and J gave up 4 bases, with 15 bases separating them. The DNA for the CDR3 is TGTGCCAGCAGGCCGGGCAGGGCAGGAGAGACCCAGTACTTC. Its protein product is CASRPGRAGETQYF.

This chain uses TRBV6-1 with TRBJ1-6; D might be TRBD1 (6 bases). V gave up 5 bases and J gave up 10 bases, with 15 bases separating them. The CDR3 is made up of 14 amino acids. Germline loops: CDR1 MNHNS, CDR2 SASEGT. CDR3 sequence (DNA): TGTGCCAGCAGTTCCGGGGGCTTGGGATCACCCCTCCACTTT. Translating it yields CASSSGGLGSPLHF.

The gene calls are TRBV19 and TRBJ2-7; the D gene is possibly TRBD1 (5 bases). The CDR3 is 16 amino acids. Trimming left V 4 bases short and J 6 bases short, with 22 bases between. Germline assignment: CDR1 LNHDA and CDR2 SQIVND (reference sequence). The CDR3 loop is CASSTTATAFQGEQYF. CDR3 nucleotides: TGTGCCAGTAGTACGACAGCTACCGCCTTCCAGGGCGAGCAGTACTTC. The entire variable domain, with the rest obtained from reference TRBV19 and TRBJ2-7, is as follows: DGGITQSPKYLFRKEGQNVTLSCEQNLNHDAMYWYRQDPGQGLRLIYYSQIVNDFQKGDIAEGYSVSREKKESFPLTVTSAQKNPTAFYLCASSTTATAFQGEQYFGPGTRLTVT.

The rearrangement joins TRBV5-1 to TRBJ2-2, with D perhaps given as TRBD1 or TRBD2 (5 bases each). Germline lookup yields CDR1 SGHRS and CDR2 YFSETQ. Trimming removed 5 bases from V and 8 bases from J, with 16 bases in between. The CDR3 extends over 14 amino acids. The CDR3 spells CASRPGSIVGELFF. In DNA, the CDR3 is TGCGCCAGCAGGCCAGGGAGCATAGTTGGGGAGCTGTTTTTT.

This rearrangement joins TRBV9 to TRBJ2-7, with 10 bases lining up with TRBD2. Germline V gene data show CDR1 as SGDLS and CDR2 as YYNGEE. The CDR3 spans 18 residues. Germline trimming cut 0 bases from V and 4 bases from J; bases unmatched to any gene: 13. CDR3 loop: CASSVGTTASGSGYEQYF. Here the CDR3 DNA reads TGTGCCAGCAGCGTAGGCACGACGGCTAGCGGGAGTGGGTACGAGCAGTACTTC.

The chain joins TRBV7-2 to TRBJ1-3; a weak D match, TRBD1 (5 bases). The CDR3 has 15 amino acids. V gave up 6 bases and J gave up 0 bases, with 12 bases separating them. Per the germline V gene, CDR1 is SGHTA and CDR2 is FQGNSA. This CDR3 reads CASRGRGLSGNTIYF. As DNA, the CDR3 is TGTGCCAGCAGAGGAAGGGGACTCTCTGGAAACACCATATATTTT.

The CDR3 DNA sequence: TGTGCCAGCACCTTAGGGGGGACGCCTACCTACGAGCAGTACTTC. Translating it yields CASTLGGTPTYEQYF. The V and J genes are TRBV28 and TRBJ2-7; D is tentatively TRBD1 or TRBD2 (6 bases each). V was pared by 7 bases and J by 2 bases, with 18 bases between. The germline V gene has CDR1 MDHEN and CDR2 SYDVKM. This CDR3 contains 15 residues.

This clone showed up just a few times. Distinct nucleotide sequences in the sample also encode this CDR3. The CDR3 spells CASSFGGLTEAFF. In nucleotides, the CDR3 is TGTGCCAGCAGCTTCGGGGGGCTCACTGAAGCTTTCTTT. The chain couples TRBV7-9 to TRBJ1-1; possibly TRBD1 for D (6 bases). The germline CDR1 and CDR2 sequences are SEHNR and FQNEAQ (reference sequence). The CDR3 is 13 amino acids. V was cut by 3 bases and J by 4 bases, with 9 bases left in between.

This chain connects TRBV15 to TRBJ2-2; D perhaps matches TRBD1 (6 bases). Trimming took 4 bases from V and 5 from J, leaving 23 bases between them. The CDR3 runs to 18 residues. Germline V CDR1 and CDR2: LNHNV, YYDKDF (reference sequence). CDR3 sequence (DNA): TGTGCCACCAGCAAGAGCCAGGGGAGCACCCCGTCGACCGGGGAGCTGTTTTTT. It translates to CATSKSQGSTPSTGELFF.

CDR3 protein: CASSLGRGRTYEQYF. The CDR3 DNA follows: TGTGCCAGCAGCTTAGGGAGGGGTCGAACCTACGAGCAGTACTTC. V is TRBV7-2 and J is TRBJ2-7; D may be TRBD2 (6 bases). This CDR3 has 15 residues. The germline V and J ends were trimmed by 1 base and 2 bases, with 12 bases remaining between them. Germline V gene lookup returns CDR1 SGHTA and CDR2 FQGNSA.

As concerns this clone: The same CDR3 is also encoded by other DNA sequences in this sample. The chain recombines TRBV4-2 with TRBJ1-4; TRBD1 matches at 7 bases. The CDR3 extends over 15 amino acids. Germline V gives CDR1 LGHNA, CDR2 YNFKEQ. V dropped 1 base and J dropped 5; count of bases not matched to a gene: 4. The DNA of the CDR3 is TGTGCCAGCAGCCAAGGCGGACAGGCAAATGAAAAACTGTTTTTT. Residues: CASSQGGQANEKLFF.

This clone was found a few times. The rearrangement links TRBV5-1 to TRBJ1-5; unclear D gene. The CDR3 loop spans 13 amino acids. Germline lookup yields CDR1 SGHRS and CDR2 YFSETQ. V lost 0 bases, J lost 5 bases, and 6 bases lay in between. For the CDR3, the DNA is TGCGCCAGCAGCTTGGATACAGATCAGCCCCAGCATTTT. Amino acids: CASSLDTDQPQHF. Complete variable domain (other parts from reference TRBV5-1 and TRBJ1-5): KAGVTQTPRYLIKTRGQQVTLSCSPISGHRSVSWYQQTPGQGLQFLFEYFSETQRNKGNFPGRFSGRQFSNSRSEMNVSTLELGDSALYLCASSLDTDQPQHFGDGTRLSIL.

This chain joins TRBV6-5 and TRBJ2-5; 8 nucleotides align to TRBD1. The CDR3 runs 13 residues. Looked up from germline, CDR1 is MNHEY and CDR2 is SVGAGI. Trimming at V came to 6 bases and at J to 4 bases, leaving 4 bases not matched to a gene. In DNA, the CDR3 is TGTGCCAGCAGGGACAGGGTGTCAGAGACCCAGTACTTC. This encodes CASRDRVSETQYF.

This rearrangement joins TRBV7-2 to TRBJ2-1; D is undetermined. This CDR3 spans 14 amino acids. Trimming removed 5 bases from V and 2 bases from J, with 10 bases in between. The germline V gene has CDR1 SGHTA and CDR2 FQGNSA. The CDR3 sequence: CASSPYRTYNEQFF. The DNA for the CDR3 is TGTGCCAGCAGCCCATATAGGACCTACAATGAGCAGTTCTTC.

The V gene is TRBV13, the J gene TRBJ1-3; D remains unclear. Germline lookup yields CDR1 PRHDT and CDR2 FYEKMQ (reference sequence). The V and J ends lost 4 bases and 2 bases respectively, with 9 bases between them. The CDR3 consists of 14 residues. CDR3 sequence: CASSSRLPGNTIYF. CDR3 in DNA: TGTGCCAGCAGCTCCCGGCTTCCTGGAAACACCATATATTTT.

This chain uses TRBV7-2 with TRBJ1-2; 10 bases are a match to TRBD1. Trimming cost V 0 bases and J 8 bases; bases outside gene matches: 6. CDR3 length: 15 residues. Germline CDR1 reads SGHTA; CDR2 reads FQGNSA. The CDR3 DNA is TGTGCCAGCAGCTTAGCGAGGACAGGGGGACAAGGCTACACCTTC. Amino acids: CASSLARTGGQGYTF.

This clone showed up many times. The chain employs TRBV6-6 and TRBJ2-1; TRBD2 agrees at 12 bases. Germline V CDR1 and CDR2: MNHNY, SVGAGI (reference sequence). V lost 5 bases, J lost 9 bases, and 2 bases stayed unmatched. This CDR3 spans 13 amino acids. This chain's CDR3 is CASSQGLAGEQFF. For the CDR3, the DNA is TGTGCCAGCAGTCAGGGACTAGCGGGTGAGCAGTTCTTC.

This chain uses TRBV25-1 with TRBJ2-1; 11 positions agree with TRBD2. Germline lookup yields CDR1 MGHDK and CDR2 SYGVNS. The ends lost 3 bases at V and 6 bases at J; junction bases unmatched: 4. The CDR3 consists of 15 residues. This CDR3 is CASSETSGNRNEQFF. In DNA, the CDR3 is TGTGCCAGCAGTGAGACTAGCGGGAATCGCAATGAGCAGTTCTTC.

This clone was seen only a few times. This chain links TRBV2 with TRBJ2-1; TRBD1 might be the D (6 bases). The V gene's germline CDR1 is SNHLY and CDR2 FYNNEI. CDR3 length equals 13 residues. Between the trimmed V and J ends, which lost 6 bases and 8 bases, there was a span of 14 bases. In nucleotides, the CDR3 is TGTGCCAGCAGGTGGGACATCTTCGATGAGCAGTTCTTC. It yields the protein CASRWDIFDEQFF.

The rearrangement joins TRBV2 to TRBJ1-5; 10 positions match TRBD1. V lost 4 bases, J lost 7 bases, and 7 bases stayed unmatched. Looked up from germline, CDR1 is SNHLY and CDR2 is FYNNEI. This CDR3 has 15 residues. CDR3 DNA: TGTGCCAGCAGTGCTGACAGGGGGCAAGGGCAGCCCCAGCATTTT. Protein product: CASSADRGQGQPQHF.

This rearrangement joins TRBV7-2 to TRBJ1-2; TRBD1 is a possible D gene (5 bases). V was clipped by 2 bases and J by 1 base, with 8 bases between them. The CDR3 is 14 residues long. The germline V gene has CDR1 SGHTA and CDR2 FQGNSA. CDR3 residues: CASSLYGGNYGYTF. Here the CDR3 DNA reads TGTGCCAGCAGCTTATACGGGGGTAACTATGGCTACACCTTC.

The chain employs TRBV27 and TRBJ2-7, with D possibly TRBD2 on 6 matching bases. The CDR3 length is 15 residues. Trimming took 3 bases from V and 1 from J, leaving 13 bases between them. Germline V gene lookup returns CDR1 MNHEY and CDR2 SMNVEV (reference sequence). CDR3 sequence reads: CASSFRGLASYEQYF. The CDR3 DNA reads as TGTGCCAGCAGTTTCCGGGGGTTGGCATCCTACGAGCAGTACTTC.

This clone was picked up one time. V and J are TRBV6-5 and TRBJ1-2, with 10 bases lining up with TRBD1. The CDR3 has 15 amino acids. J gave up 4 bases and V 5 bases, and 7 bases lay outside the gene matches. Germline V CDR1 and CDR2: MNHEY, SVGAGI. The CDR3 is CASSPFGQGGYGYTF. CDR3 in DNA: TGTGCCAGCAGTCCCTTCGGACAGGGGGGCTATGGCTACACCTTC.

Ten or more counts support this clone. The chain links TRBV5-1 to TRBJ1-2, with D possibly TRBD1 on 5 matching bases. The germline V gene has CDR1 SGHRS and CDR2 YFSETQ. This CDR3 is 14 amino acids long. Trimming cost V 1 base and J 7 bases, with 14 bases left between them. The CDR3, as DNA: TGCGCCAGCAGCTTGACGGGAGGGGATACTGGCTACACCTTC. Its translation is CASSLTGGDTGYTF.

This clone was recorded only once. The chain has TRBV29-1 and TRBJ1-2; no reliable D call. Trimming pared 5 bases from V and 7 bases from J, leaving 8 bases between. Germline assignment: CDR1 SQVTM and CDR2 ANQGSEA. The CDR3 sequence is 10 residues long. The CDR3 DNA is TGCAGCGTTCAGATTAGTGGCTACACCTTC. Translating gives CSVQISGYTF.